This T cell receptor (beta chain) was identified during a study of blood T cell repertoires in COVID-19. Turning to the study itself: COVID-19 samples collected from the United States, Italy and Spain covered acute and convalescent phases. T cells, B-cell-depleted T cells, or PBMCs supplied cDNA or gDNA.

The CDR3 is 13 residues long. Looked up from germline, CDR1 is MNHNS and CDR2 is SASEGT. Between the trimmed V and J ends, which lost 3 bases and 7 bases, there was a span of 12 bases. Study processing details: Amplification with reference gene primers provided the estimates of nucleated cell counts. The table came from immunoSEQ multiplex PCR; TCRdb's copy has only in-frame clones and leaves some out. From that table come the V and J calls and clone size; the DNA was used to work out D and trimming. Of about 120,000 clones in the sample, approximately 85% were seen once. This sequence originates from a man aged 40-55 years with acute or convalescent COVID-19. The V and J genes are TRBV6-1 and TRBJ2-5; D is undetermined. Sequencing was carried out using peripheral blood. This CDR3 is CASSDAVSRTQYF. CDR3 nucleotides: TGTGCCAGCAGTGATGCGGTCTCGAGGACCCAGTACTTC.